This TCR beta chain was obtained from a study of beta chain features in type 1 diabetes. General study findings and limits: PCR might favor shorter templates, but any such skew would affect patients and controls equally. Small HLA sub-analyses could not settle whether HLA shapes TCRB rearrangement. Among all four CD4+ subsets, Type 1 diabetes patients had TCRB CDR3s that were moderately but significantly shorter. For patients, the naive, central memory and Treg TCRB repertoires appeared more alike than for healthy donors.

By way of CD45RO/CCR7/CD25/CD127/CD95/CD27, the CD4+ regulatory, stem cell-like memory, central memory and naive cells were sorted. The V gene's germline CDR1 is MDHEN and CDR2 SYDVKM. This CDR3 has 15 amino acids. The V segment lost 4 bases and the J segment 4 bases; nucleotides outside the gene matches: 3. Concerning this clone itself: Its antigen is currently unknown.

Expressed TCRB transcripts were sequenced because the entire RNA isolate underwent reverse transcription. Using immunoSEQ multiplex PCR, the repertoire was profiled, and TCRdb retains in-frame clones only, with some absent. The sample contains approximately 360,000 clones, about 12% of which appear only once. V and J are TRBV28 and TRBJ2-6; 8 nucleotides match TRBD2. Input material: naive CD4+ T cells from blood. This TCR was recovered from a young woman with type 1 diabetes. The chain's CDR3 is CASSSGGTGANVLTF. CDR3 coding DNA: TGTGCCAGCAGTTCGGGGGGGACCGGGGCCAACGTCCTGACTTTC.